The present entry profiles one T cell receptor (beta chain) with its context. Which antigen it targets is not known. No much larger clone is present one base from it, and per-base qualities are unavailable. The library was produced with 5' RACE. This sample was sequenced with a NextSeq 500. In the TCR library protocol, a unique molecular identifier was attached to each TCR cDNA molecule so that PCR and sequencing errors could be corrected. On the study's bioinformatics: TCR identification, UMI-based error correction and CDR3 extraction were all carried out with Decombinator tools. TCRs above a frequency of 2 per 1,000, corresponding to the top 1% of the tumor frequency distribution, were defined as expanded. Expanded tumor TCRs were classed as regional if statistically deemed absent (corrected P<0.05) from at least one tumor region, otherwise ubiquitous. Renyi diversity was computed with the R vegan package after each repertoire had been subsampled 100 times to 5,000 TCRs. To build CDR3 similarity networks, amino acid triplet string-kernel similarity was used, and CDR3s were connected when their pairwise similarity was above 0.82. TCRdb cleaned the public reads at Q25 with fastp, built clones with MiXCR and kept in-frame beta chains. Every entry covers one CDR3 protein and lists the most common genes and DNA from its rows. These V and J calls derive from TCRdb rather than the authors' analysis. The sample table lists 20,000 to 30,000 distinct CDR3 sequences, 8% to 10% of them with a count of one. The ten largest clones capture roughly 7.7% of the sample.

The CDR3 numbers 15 residues from cysteine through phenylalanine. This entry keeps only the CDR3 DNA: 45 bases, framed from base 1. Trimming costs V 4 bases and J 3 bases, and their ends lie 13 bases apart. The CDR1 and CDR2 encoded by the germline V gene are SGHTA and FQGNSA. The source of the sample is a study of spatial heterogeneity in lung cancer (dated by TCRdb to about 2019). In terms of the full investigation: More beta-chain than alpha-chain transcripts were consistently detected, likely reflecting higher beta-chain transcript abundance. In tumor regions, TCR transcript counts showed a strong correlation with a T cell transcriptional module score derived from matched bulk RNA-seq. In the raw uncorrected reads, each unique combination of TCR and UMI appeared on average more than ten times. In non-small cell lung cancer, the study made a quantitative comparison of TCR alpha and beta repertoires among multiple tumor regions, matched nontumor lung and blood. The study linked features of the TCR repertoire to counts of nonsynonymous mutations, which were determined by whole-exome sequencing of tumor tissue. Both alpha and beta chains were TCR-sequenced in 200 or so tumor regions, some 64 matched nontumor lung samples and over 55 PBMC samples obtained at surgery. General findings and caveats noted by the study authors: A correlation was observed between the number of expanded intratumoral alpha and beta TCRs and the tumor nonsynonymous mutation count. The count of ubiquitous expanded TCRs correlated with the count of ubiquitous nonsynonymous mutations, and the count of regional expanded TCRs correlated with the count of regional nonsynonymous mutations. Confirming at a functional level the hypothesis that regional TCRs recognize regional mutations was considered to require additional single-cell paired TCR alpha and beta sequencing. TCR-seq coverage of tumor T cells was estimated at only approximately 7% for alpha chains and approximately 12% for beta chains.

What this sample's time point label stands for: sample taken at primary tumor resection. Donors were some 67 patients with early-stage, untreated non-small cell lung cancer from the lung TRACERx cohort. Without any cell sorting, TCR sequencing was performed on whole RNA extracted either from tumor and nontumor lung tissue or from cryopreserved PBMC samples. Only patients for whom sufficient RNA was available from at least two tumor regions were selected for TCR sequencing. Before selection, tumor and adjacent nontumor lung specimens were reviewed by a lung pathologist. The V gene is TRBV7-2 and the J gene is TRBJ1-5, with TRBD1 tentatively as D gene (6 bases match). This sequence originates from a male donor with early-stage non-small cell lung cancer. The sample consisted of lung tumor tissue, taken at surgery. The CDR3 region has the sequence CASSSLGGPNQPQHF. The DNA is TGTGCCAGCAGCTCCCTAGGGGGGCCCAATCAGCCCCAGCATTTT. With the rest looked up from the reference TRBV7-2 and TRBJ1-5 genes rather than sequenced, the full variable domain is GAGVSQSPSNKVTEKGKDVELRCDPISGHTALYWYRQSLGQGLEFLIYFQGNSAPDKSGLPSDRFSAERTGGSVSTLTIQRTQQEDSAVYLCASSSLGGPNQPQHFGDGTRLSIL.